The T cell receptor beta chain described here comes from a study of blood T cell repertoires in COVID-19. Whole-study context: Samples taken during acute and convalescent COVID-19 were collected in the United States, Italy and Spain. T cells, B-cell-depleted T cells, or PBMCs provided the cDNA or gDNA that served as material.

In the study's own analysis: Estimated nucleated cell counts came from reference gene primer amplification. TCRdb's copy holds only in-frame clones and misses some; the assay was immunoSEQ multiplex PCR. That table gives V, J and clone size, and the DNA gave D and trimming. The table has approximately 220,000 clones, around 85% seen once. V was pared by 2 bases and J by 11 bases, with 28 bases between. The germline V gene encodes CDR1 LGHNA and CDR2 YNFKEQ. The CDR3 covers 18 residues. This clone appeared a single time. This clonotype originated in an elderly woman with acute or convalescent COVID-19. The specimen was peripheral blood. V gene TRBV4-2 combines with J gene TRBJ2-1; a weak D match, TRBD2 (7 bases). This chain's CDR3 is CASSQPLGGAGAIYKQFF. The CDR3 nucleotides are TGTGCCAGCAGCCAACCTCTGGGGGGGGCGGGGGCAATTTATAAGCAGTTCTTC.